Listed below are T cell receptor beta chains from one sample, sequenced in a study of control samples from healthy donors and cancer patients. Profiled with immunoSEQ multiplex PCR; TCRdb holds only in-frame clones, not every one. There are 110,000 to 150,000 clones in the sample; roughly 92% occur only once, and approximately 14% lies in the top ten. Sequenced input: blood. Every receptor here comes from a man aged 35 to 55 in good health. Each CDR3 is given with its conserved first and last residue. A D gene is named only where the DNA matches it firmly. Some rows mark clone size as missing; the rest say once, few, many or name a class of expanded clone.

TRBV5-4	NA	TRBD1	TRBJ2-5	CASRQGQGVGETQYF	TGTGCCAGCAGACAAGGACAGGGAGTGGGAGAGACCCAGTACTTC
TRBV7-2	NA	TRBD2	TRBJ2-1	CASSQSSGAFNEQFF	TGTGCCAGCAGTCAGTCTAGCGGGGCATTCAATGAGCAGTTCTTC
TRBV9	NA	NA	TRBJ2-5	CASSVGGRVETQYF	TGTGCCAGCAGCGTAGGAGGGAGAGTGGAGACCCAGTACTTC
TRBV5-5	NA	TRBD2	TRBJ2-3	CASSLSGSGRPFTDTQYF	TGTGCCAGCAGCTTGTCTGGGAGCGGGAGGCCCTTCACAGATACGCAGTATTTT
TRBV7-2	NA	TRBD1	TRBJ1-6	CASQGGPGSPLHF	TGTGCCAGCCAGGGGGGTCCAGGGAGTCCCCTCCACTTT
TRBV9	NA	NA	TRBJ2-2	CASSAPGGGSNTGELFF	TGTGCCAGCAGCGCCCCTGGAGGGGGTTCGAACACCGGGGAGCTGTTTTTT
TRBV10-1	NA	TRBD1	TRBJ2-3	CASSTGQVHTDTQYF	TGCGCCAGCAGTACAGGACAGGTGCACACAGATACGCAGTATTTT
TRBV2	once	NA	TRBJ2-3	CASSYRDASADTQYF	TGTGCCAGCAGTTACCGGGACGCATCGGCAGATACGCAGTATTTT
TRBV4-3	NA	NA	TRBJ2-1	CASSQDGGAYNEQFF	TGCGCCAGCAGCCAAGATGGCGGGGCGTACAATGAGCAGTTCTTC
TRBV6-1	NA	NA	TRBJ2-7	CASSEAGYWRLPYEQYF	TGTGCCAGCAGTGAAGCGGGATACTGGCGCCTCCCCTACGAGCAGTACTTC
TRBV5-4	NA	NA	TRBJ1-6	CASSLVGGLNSPLHF	TGTGCCAGCAGCTTGGTGGGAGGACTCAATTCACCCCTCCACTTT
TRBV9	NA	TRBD2	TRBJ2-1	CASSFSGRAIDEQFF	TGTGCCAGCAGCTTTAGCGGGAGGGCTATAGATGAGCAGTTCTTC
TRBV7-9	NA	NA	TRBJ2-2	CASSLDSNTGELFF	TGTGCCAGCAGCTTGGATTCGAACACCGGGGAGCTGTTTTTT
TRBV5-1	NA	TRBD1	TRBJ2-5	CASSGGTGTGETQYF	TGCGCCAGCAGCGGAGGGACAGGGACTGGAGAGACCCAGTACTTC
TRBV5-1	NA	NA	TRBJ2-7	CASSGGGSLYEQYF	TGCGCCAGCAGCGGAGGGGGCTCCCTCTACGAGCAGTACTTC
TRBV10-2	NA	NA	TRBJ1-2	CASSANPGTGGYTF	TGCGCCAGCAGTGCTAATCCGGGAACCGGAGGCTACACCTTC
TRBV14	NA	TRBD1	TRBJ2-3	CASSQRDRGGTDTQYF	TGTGCCAGCAGCCAAAGGGACAGGGGAGGCACAGATACGCAGTATTTT
TRBV11-3	NA	TRBD2	TRBJ2-7	CASSRGLAEIYEQYF	TGTGCCAGCAGCCGTGGACTAGCGGAGATCTACGAGCAGTACTTC
TRBV30	NA	NA	TRBJ1-1	CAWRFQGRLTEAFF	TGTGCCTGGAGATTTCAGGGGCGTTTGACTGAAGCTTTCTTT
TRBV9	NA	TRBD1	TRBJ1-5	CASSEAKIWAGTGNQPQHF	TGTGCCAGCAGCGAAGCCAAAATCTGGGCCGGGACAGGCAATCAGCCCCAGCATTTT
TRBV9	NA	TRBD2	TRBJ2-5	CASSSKSGVLRETQYF	TGTGCCAGCAGCTCTAAAAGCGGGGTCCTAAGGGAGACCCAGTACTTC
TRBV2	once	NA	TRBJ2-3	CASSVGGTDTQYF	TGTGCCAGCAGTGTTGGCGGCACAGATACGCAGTATTTT
TRBV10-1	NA	NA	TRBJ1-1	CASSEVAARREAFF	TGCGCCAGCAGTGAGGTAGCAGCTCGCCGGGAAGCTTTCTTT
TRBV2	NA	NA	TRBJ1-5	CASNPDTNQPQHF	TGTGCCAGCAATCCGGATACCAATCAGCCCCAGCATTTT
TRBV3-1/TRBV3-2	NA	NA	TRBJ1-2	CASSQGDGDYGYTF	TGTGCCAGCAGCCAAGGGGACGGCGACTATGGCTACACCTTC
TRBV5-1	NA	NA	TRBJ1-2	CASSLGQEIANYGYTF	TGCGCCAGCAGCTTGGGTCAGGAGATTGCTAACTATGGCTACACCTTC
TRBV5-6	NA	NA	TRBJ2-7	CASSRRGTPNEQYF	TGTGCCAGCAGTAGACGGGGAACTCCGAACGAGCAGTACTTC
TRBV30	NA	NA	TRBJ1-2	CAWSKSAKNYGYTF	TGTGCCTGGAGTAAGTCAGCAAAAAACTATGGCTACACCTTC
TRBV28	NA	TRBD1	TRBJ1-6	CASSPTGGIYNSPLHF	TGTGCCAGCAGCCCCACAGGGGGGATCTATAATTCACCCCTCCACTTT
TRBV23-1	NA	NA	TRBJ2-6	CASSQTPWGARANVLTF	TGCGCCAGCAGTCAGACACCCTGGGGGGCTAGGGCCAACGTCCTGACTTTC
TRBV28	NA	TRBD1	TRBJ1-3	CASSLGAGGGNTIYF	TGTGCCAGCAGTTTAGGGGCAGGGGGTGGAAACACCATATATTTT
TRBV4-1	NA	NA	TRBJ2-3	CASSQDADYSTDTQYF	TGCGCCAGCAGCCAAGATGCGGACTATAGCACAGATACGCAGTATTTT
TRBV24-1	NA	NA	TRBJ1-2	CATLGRGDYGYTF	TGTGCCACACTCGGGAGGGGGGACTATGGCTACACCTTC
TRBV7-8	NA	TRBD2	TRBJ2-7	CASSTRLAGGPVYEQYF	TGTGCCAGCAGCACCCGACTAGCGGGAGGGCCTGTGTACGAGCAGTACTTC
TRBV3-1/TRBV3-2	NA	NA	TRBJ2-3	CASSQAPAKGTDTQYF	TGTGCCAGCAGCCAAGCCCCCGCGAAGGGAACAGATACGCAGTATTTT
TRBV3-1/TRBV3-2	NA	TRBD1	TRBJ1-6	CASTLGTGHSPLHF	TGTGCCAGCACCTTGGGGACAGGGCACTCACCCCTCCACTTT
TRBV6-5	NA	TRBD1	TRBJ2-7	CASSYDRGLYEQYF	TGTGCCAGCAGTTATGACAGGGGCCTTTACGAGCAGTACTTC
TRBV9	NA	NA	TRBJ2-7	CASSDLGDAYEQYF	TGTGCCAGCAGCGACCTGGGGGACGCCTACGAGCAGTACTTC
TRBV25-1	NA	NA	TRBJ2-5	CASSEGTRAVGETQYF	TGTGCCAGCAGTGAAGGGACAAGGGCTGTCGGGGAGACCCAGTACTTC
TRBV2	NA	NA	TRBJ1-5	CASSETAFSNQPQHF	TGTGCCAGCAGTGAAACGGCCTTTAGCAATCAGCCCCAGCATTTT
TRBV10-3	once	NA	TRBJ2-7	CATLRGRGYEQYF	TGTGCCACTTTAAGGGGAAGGGGATACGAGCAGTACTTC
TRBV9	NA	TRBD1	TRBJ2-7	CASSVATGGYEQYF	TGTGCCAGCAGCGTAGCTACAGGGGGATACGAGCAGTACTTC
TRBV29-1	NA	NA	TRBJ2-2	CSVRRGWGQNTGELFF	TGCAGCGTTAGAAGAGGATGGGGGCAGAACACCGGGGAGCTGTTTTTT
TRBV15	once	NA	TRBJ1-5	CATSRGVQISNQPQHF	TGTGCCACCAGCAGAGGGGTGCAGATTAGCAATCAGCCCCAGCATTTT
TRBV29-1	NA	TRBD2	TRBJ2-7	CSVENPRGSGSYEQYF	TGCAGCGTTGAAAACCCCCGGGGTAGCGGGAGCTACGAGCAGTACTTC